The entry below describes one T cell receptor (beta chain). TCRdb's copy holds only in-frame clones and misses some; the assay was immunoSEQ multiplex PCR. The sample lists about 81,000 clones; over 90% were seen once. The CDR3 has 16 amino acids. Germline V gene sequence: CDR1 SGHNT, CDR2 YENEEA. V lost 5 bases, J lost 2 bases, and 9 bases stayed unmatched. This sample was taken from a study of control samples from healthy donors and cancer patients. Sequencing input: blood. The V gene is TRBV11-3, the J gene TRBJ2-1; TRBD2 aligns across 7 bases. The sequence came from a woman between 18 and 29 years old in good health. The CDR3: CASSHGIRGAYNEQFF. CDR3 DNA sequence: TGTGCCAGCAGCCATGGGATACGGGGGGCCTACAATGAGCAGTTCTTC.